This record looks at one T cell receptor (beta chain) sequence and its context. Antigen: not known. The source of the sample is a study of Ad26.COV2.S vaccination and SARS-CoV-2 variants. Study context: Within the COV1001 Ad26.COV2.S trial arm, the donor was enrolled. Each vaccinee took Ad26.COV2.S intramuscularly, once or twice 56 days apart.

The treatment was: some 20 received Ad26.COV2.S at low or high dose, single or two shots; about 5 received placebo; per-sample allocation not given. Specimens were obtained on day 63 following the first vaccine or placebo injection. Overall study findings and caveats: After vaccination, reports described spike-specific CD8+ and CD4+ T cell responses as showing substantial breadth. Comparable non-spike TCR breadth was observed in vaccine and placebo recipients.

Germline V gives CDR1 LNHNV, CDR2 YYDKDF (reference sequence). V lost 3 bases and J 8 bases, leaving 17 bases between the germline ends. The CDR3 is 16 residues long. Method: immunoSEQ multiplex PCR; TCRdb's copy keeps in-frame clones and lacks some. Of about 680,000 clones listed, more than 80% are singletons. Sequenced material: peripheral blood, taken in a trial of Ad26.COV2.S vaccine versus placebo. The J gene is TRBJ2-6, the V gene TRBV15; D may correspond to TRBD1 or TRBD2 (5 bases each). This sequence was found in a person between 18 and 65 years old who received the Ad26.COV2.S COVID-19 vaccine or a placebo. This CDR3 is CATSSGDLRSTNVLTF. CDR3 in DNA: TGTGCCACCAGCAGTGGGGACCTTAGGTCGACCAACGTCCTGACTTTC.